This T cell receptor beta chain was captured by sequencing in a study of shared clonotypes between healthy human individuals. Broader study findings: When compared with the clonotypes that were shared by all four sorted-subset donors, the non-shared clonotypes turned out to have lower generation probabilities.

Sequencing used immunoSEQ multiplex PCR; TCRdb keeps in-frame clones, though not all of them. The sample holds roughly 640,000 clones, about 96% seen once. The length of the CDR3 is 17 residues. Per the germline V gene, CDR1 is SGHAT and CDR2 is FQDESV (reference sequence). Trimming shortened V by 1 base and J by 0 bases, and 12 bases separated the two germline ends. As to this clone: Its antigen remains unidentified.

The rearrangement joins TRBV11-1 to TRBJ1-4; D gene ambiguous. This receptor was identified in a woman aged 30 to 39 in good health. The sample taken for sequencing was naive CD4+ T cells sorted from blood. Sample subset: CD45RA+ positively selected. CDR3 region: CASSLDLPRPTNEKLFF. In DNA, the CDR3 is TGTGCCAGCAGCTTAGATCTCCCCCGGCCAACTAATGAAAAACTGTTTTTT.